This TCR beta chain was identified during a study of blood T cell repertoires in COVID-19. Study-wide background: Nucleic acid was either cDNA or gDNA, and it came from T cells, B-cell-depleted T cells, or PBMCs.

Notes on this clone: Within the sample, other DNA sequences also encode this same CDR3.

As processed by the authors: Researchers report that nucleated cell counts were estimated from reference gene primer amplification. The method was immunoSEQ multiplex PCR; TCRdb's version includes in-frame clones alone and lacks a portion of them. The V and J calls and clone size come from that table; D and trimming were worked out from the DNA. Here the sample spans approximately 230,000 clones, 80% to 90% being singletons. The CDR3 consists of 16 residues. V was pared by 0 bases and J by 3 bases, with 7 bases of the junction left unmatched. Per the germline V gene, CDR1 is SGHRS and CDR2 is YFSETQ.

This TCR came from an elderly man with acute or convalescent COVID-19. Sequenced material: peripheral blood. V gene TRBV5-1 combines with J gene TRBJ2-3; 7 bases fit TRBD1. DNA of the CDR3: TGCGCCAGCAGCTTGGCCGACAGGGCTATAACAGATACGCAGTATTTT. This encodes CASSLADRAITDTQYF.